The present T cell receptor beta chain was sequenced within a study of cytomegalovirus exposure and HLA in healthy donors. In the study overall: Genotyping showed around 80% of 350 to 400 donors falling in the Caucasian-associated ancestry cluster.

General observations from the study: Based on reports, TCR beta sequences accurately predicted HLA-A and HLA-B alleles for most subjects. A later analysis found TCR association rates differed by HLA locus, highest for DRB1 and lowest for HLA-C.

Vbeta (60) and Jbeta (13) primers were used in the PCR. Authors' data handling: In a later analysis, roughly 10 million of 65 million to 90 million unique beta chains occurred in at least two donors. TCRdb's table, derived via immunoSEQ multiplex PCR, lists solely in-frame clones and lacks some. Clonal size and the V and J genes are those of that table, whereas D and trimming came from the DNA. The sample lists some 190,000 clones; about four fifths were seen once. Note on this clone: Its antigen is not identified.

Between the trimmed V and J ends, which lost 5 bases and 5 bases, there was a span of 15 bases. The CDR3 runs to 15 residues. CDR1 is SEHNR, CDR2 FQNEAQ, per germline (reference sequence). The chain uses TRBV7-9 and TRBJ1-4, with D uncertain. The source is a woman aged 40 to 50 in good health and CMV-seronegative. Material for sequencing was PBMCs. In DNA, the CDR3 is TGTGCCAGCAGCCCGGGGTCGGTAGGCAATGAAAAACTGTTTTTT. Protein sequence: CASSPGSVGNEKLFF.